Below, 23 T cell receptor beta chains from the same sample are listed, as sequenced in a study of blood T cell repertoires in COVID-19. Assay used: immunoSEQ multiplex PCR; TCRdb lists only in-frame clones, some missing. Of 50,000 to 65,000 clones listed, roughly 80% are singletons. Sequences were obtained from peripheral blood. Receptors originate from a woman aged 55-70 years with acute or convalescent COVID-19.

The rearrangement uses TRBV7-9 and TRBJ1-1; tentative D call: TRBD1 (5 bases). The CDR3 length is 15 residues. Germline lookup yields CDR1 SEHNR and CDR2 FQNEAQ (reference sequence). Trimming shortened V by 4 bases and J by 1 base, and 13 bases separated the two germline ends. CDR3: CASSSSDSPNTEAFF. The CDR3 DNA reads TGTGCCAGCAGCTCCAGCGACAGTCCGAACACTGAAGCTTTCTTT.

This clone is a singleton in its sample. The rearrangement uses TRBV9 and TRBJ1-2; 11 bases align to TRBD1. The CDR3 extends over 14 amino acids. Per the germline V gene, CDR1 is SGDLS and CDR2 is YYNGEE. V dropped 0 bases and J dropped 8; count of bases not matched to a gene: 3. CDR3 in amino acids: CASSVARTGGGYTF. The CDR3 DNA follows: TGTGCCAGCAGCGTAGCGAGGACAGGGGGCGGCTACACCTTC.

The chain has TRBV7-9 and TRBJ1-4, with D unresolved. Germline V gene sequence: CDR1 SEHNR, CDR2 FQNEAQ (reference sequence). This CDR3 is 11 amino acids long. V was trimmed by 8 bases and J by 4 bases, leaving 5 bases between them. The CDR3 DNA reads TGTGCCAGCTCCCTTAATGAAAAACTGTTTTTT. Translation gives CASSLNEKLFF.

V is TRBV2 and J is TRBJ1-6; 9 bases line up with TRBD1. The CDR3 loop spans 16 amino acids. The germline gives CDR1 SNHLY, CDR2 FYNNEI. V was pared by 4 bases and J by 9 bases, with 10 bases of the junction left unmatched. The CDR3 loop is CASSALQGAQSSPLHF. The CDR3 DNA follows: TGTGCCAGCAGTGCACTACAGGGGGCGCAGAGTTCACCCCTCCACTTT.

Of note for this clone: The same CDR3 is also encoded by other DNA sequences in this sample. The J gene is TRBJ2-7, the V gene TRBV30; D is undetermined. V was clipped by 0 bases and J by 6 bases, with 9 bases between them. The CDR3 loop spans 12 amino acids. Looked up from germline, CDR1 is GTSNPN and CDR2 is SVGIG (reference sequence). CDR3 nucleotides: TGTGCCTGGAGTGTACCGGGTTTCGAGCAGTACTTC. Translating it yields CAWSVPGFEQYF.

The V gene is TRBV11-2, the J gene TRBJ2-7, with 8 bases identical to TRBD2. J was trimmed by 7 bases and V by 1 base; bases with no gene match: 6. The germline gives CDR1 SGHAT, CDR2 FQNNGV. The CDR3 sequence is 14 residues long. Written as DNA, the CDR3 is TGTGCCAGCAGCTTAGCGGGGGGGGCGCGGGAGCAGTACTTC. Translated, it gives CASSLAGGAREQYF.

The chain has TRBV29-1 and TRBJ2-5; tentative D call: TRBD1 (5 bases). This CDR3 has 13 amino acids. Per the germline V gene, CDR1 is SQVTM and CDR2 is ANQGSEA. Trimming left V 6 bases short and J 5 bases short, with 16 bases between. The CDR3 coding sequence is TGCAGCGTCGTATCTTCAGGGAAGGAGACCCAGTACTTC. Translated: CSVVSSGKETQYF.

The chain joins TRBV18 to TRBJ2-4; D might be TRBD2 (6 bases). Germline V gene data show CDR1 as KGHSH and CDR2 as LQKENI. The CDR3 spans 18 residues. The ends were cut back, 0 bases at V and 0 bases at J, with 15 bases in the middle. The CDR3, as DNA: TGTGCCAGCTCACCACCTAGCGGAACTACTCTAGCCAAAAACATTCAGTACTTC. Its translation: CASSPPSGTTLAKNIQYF.

The rearrangement links TRBV10-1 to TRBJ1-1; D unclear. With 0 bases removed from V and 11 bases from J, the gap between germline ends came to 13 bases. This CDR3 comprises 13 residues. Germline CDR1 is WNHNN and CDR2 is SYGVQD (reference sequence). The CDR3, as DNA: TGCGCCAGCAGTGAGTCAAGCGGGATAGAGGCTTTCTTT. This encodes CASSESSGIEAFF.

This chain joins TRBV7-9 and TRBJ2-2; D is ambiguous. The CDR3 extends over 16 amino acids. Deletions cut 1 base from V and 2 bases from J, with 11 bases between. Germline V lookup: CDR1 SEHNR, CDR2 FQNEAQ (reference sequence). The CDR3 loop reads CASSLGRGVNTGELFF. The CDR3, as DNA: TGTGCCAGCAGCTTAGGACGCGGTGTTAACACCGGGGAGCTGTTTTTT.

The chain joins TRBV19 to TRBJ2-1; the D gene is possibly TRBD1 (5 bases). The CDR3 has 14 amino acids. The V end was cut by 7 bases, the J end by 1 base, with 11 bases between. CDR1 and CDR2 from the germline V gene are LNHDA and SQIVND (reference sequence). CDR3 in DNA: TGTGCCAGTACAGGGTCCCAGTCCTACAATGAGCAGTTCTTC. Protein sequence: CASTGSQSYNEQFF.

The J gene is TRBJ1-1, the V gene TRBV11-2, with 7 bases matching TRBD1. Per germline, CDR1 SGHAT and CDR2 FQNNGV. The ends lost 2 bases at V and 4 bases at J; junction bases unmatched: 4. The CDR3 is 14 residues long. The CDR3 region is CASSLSTGSTEAFF. In nucleotides, the CDR3 is TGTGCCAGCAGCTTATCGACAGGGTCCACTGAAGCTTTCTTT. The whole variable domain, filled in from reference TRBV11-2 and TRBJ1-1, reads EAGVAQSPRYKIIEKRQSVAFWCNPISGHATLYWYQQILGQGPKLLIQFQNNGVVDDSQLPKDRFSAERLKGVDSTLKIQPAKLEDSAVYLCASSLSTGSTEAFFGQGTRLTVV.

The J gene is TRBJ2-5, the V gene TRBV5-1; 7 nucleotides line up with TRBD1. Per germline, CDR1 SGHRS and CDR2 YFSETQ. The CDR3 runs to 15 residues. V dropped 4 bases and J dropped 5; count of bases not matched to a gene: 11. This CDR3 reads CASSLGQPGRETQYF. The CDR3 bases are TGCGCCAGCAGCCTGGGACAGCCCGGAAGGGAGACCCAGTACTTC.

With regard to this clone: Other nucleotide sequences from this sample produce the same CDR3. The V and J genes are TRBV9 and TRBJ1-4; 7 bases are a match to TRBD1. The length of the CDR3 is 15 residues. The germline CDR1 and CDR2 sequences are SGDLS and YYNGEE. The junction had 5 bases not matched to a gene; V was cut back by 4 bases and J by 2 bases. CDR3 loop: CASSPRQGTNEKLFF. The CDR3 DNA is TGTGCCAGCAGCCCCCGACAGGGTACTAATGAAAAACTGTTTTTT.

As regards this clone: Germline and junction disagree at one end, which may indicate a read error. The rearrangement links TRBV19 to TRBJ1-2; a possible D gene is TRBD1 (5 bases). Germline V gene data show CDR1 as LNHDA and CDR2 as SQIVND (reference sequence). The CDR3 loop spans 12 amino acids. Here the CDR3 DNA reads TGTGCCGGTAGCCCCGCCGGGGGTGGCTACACCTTC. This codes for CAGSPAGGGYTF.

J is TRBJ1-1 and V is TRBV27; D possibly corresponds to TRBD1 (6 bases). In germline, CDR1 is MNHEY, CDR2 SMNVEV (reference sequence). The CDR3 has 13 amino acids. The V and J ends lost 6 bases and 6 bases respectively, with 14 bases between them. CDR3 amino acids: CASREQGSAEAFF. The CDR3 DNA sequence: TGTGCCAGCAGGGAACAGGGCTCGGCTGAAGCTTTCTTT.

This clone was observed a few times. This chain uses TRBV7-3 with TRBJ2-1; the match to TRBD2 covers 9 bases. Per the germline V gene, CDR1 is SGHTA and CDR2 is FQGTGA. The CDR3 runs to 15 residues. With 3 bases clipped from V and 4 bases from J, the junction kept 4 bases outside the gene matches. The CDR3 coding sequence is TGTGCCAGCAGCTTGACTAGCGGACCATACAATGAGCAGTTCTTC. Its protein is CASSLTSGPYNEQFF.

This clone has just one count. V is TRBV5-1 and J is TRBJ1-1, with 10 bases lining up with TRBD1. The CDR3 length is 14 residues. The J segment lost 5 bases and the V segment lost 7 bases, leaving 8 bases of the junction unmatched. The germline CDR1 and CDR2 sequences are SGHRS and YFSETQ. CDR3 nucleotides: TGCGCCAGCGCCCGGGACAGGGGTGGGACTGAAGCTTTCTTT. Translation: CASARDRGGTEAFF. The full variable domain, in which reference TRBV5-1 and TRBJ1-1 provide the parts outside the CDR3, is KAGVTQTPRYLIKTRGQQVTLSCSPISGHRSVSWYQQTPGQGLQFLFEYFSETQRNKGNFPGRFSGRQFSNSRSEMNVSTLELGDSALYLCASARDRGGTEAFFGQGTRLTVV.

V usage is TRBV4-1 and J usage is TRBJ2-7, with TRBD2 identical over 7 bases. Germline lookup yields CDR1 MGHRA and CDR2 YSYEKL. Trimming cost V 3 bases and J 3 bases; bases outside gene matches: 11. CDR3 length: 16 amino acids. In DNA form, the CDR3 reads TGCGCCAGCAGCCAGGGGGGATTAGCGGGCAACTACGAGCAGTACTTC. Its translation is CASSQGGLAGNYEQYF.

V is TRBV6-1 and J is TRBJ2-1; 7 bases line up with TRBD2. The CDR3 has 19 amino acids. J gave up 2 bases and V 2 bases, and 15 bases lay outside the gene matches. The germline V gene encodes CDR1 MNHNS and CDR2 SASEGT. The CDR3 region is CASSELDIYLAAAYNEQFF. The CDR3 DNA reads as TGTGCCAGCAGTGAACTGGATATATATCTAGCGGCGGCCTACAATGAGCAGTTCTTC.

In this sample, this clone turned up a few times. V gene TRBV28 combines with J gene TRBJ1-1; D call uncertain. Deletions cut 6 bases from V and 6 bases from J, with 14 bases between. The length of the CDR3 is 13 residues. Germline CDR1 reads MDHEN; CDR2 reads SYDVKM. The CDR3 sequence is CASSRHDTPEAFF. CDR3 nucleotide sequence: TGTGCCAGCAGCCGACACGATACCCCTGAAGCTTTCTTT.

The CDR3 protein is CASSEQGAPYNEQFF. CDR3 in DNA: TGTGCCAGCAGTGAACAGGGGGCCCCCTACAATGAGCAGTTCTTC. The rearrangement links TRBV6-1 to TRBJ2-1; 8 positions match TRBD1. V was pared by 2 bases and J by 2 bases, with 2 bases of the junction left unmatched. CDR1 is MNHNS, CDR2 SASEGT, per germline. This CDR3 is 15 amino acids long.

This chain uses TRBV5-1 with TRBJ1-3; D not certain. The CDR3 covers 13 residues. The germline CDR1 and CDR2 sequences are SGHRS and YFSETQ. V shed 4 bases and J shed 2 bases, with 7 bases lying between them. CDR3 coding DNA: TGCGCCAGCAGCCTCTCCCCTGGAAACACCATATATTTT. It encodes CASSLSPGNTIYF.